Following are 15 T cell receptor beta chains from one sample sequenced in a study of CD8+ T cells in alopecia areata. Following RNA extraction, reverse transcription yielded cDNA that acted as the sequencing template. Assay used: immunoSEQ multiplex PCR; TCRdb lists only in-frame clones, some missing. This table has more than 100,000 clones, around 60% appearing once. This specimen consisted of CD4+ T cells sorted from blood, obtained at week 0. The receptor source for this set is a human donor with alopecia areata.

This clone was observed a handful of times. The chain recombines TRBV2 with TRBJ2-1; a weak D match, TRBD1 (5 bases). Trimming pared 6 bases from V and 1 base from J, leaving 13 bases between. Germline V gene lookup returns CDR1 SNHLY and CDR2 FYNNEI. This CDR3 spans 15 amino acids. The CDR3 sequence: CASSESNRSYNEQFF. DNA of the CDR3: TGTGCCAGCAGCGAATCAAACAGGTCCTACAATGAGCAGTTCTTC.

The gene calls are TRBV4-1 and TRBJ2-3; 7 positions match TRBD2. Germline loops: CDR1 MGHRA, CDR2 YSYEKL. The CDR3 consists of 14 residues. V lost 4 bases, J lost 5 bases, and 6 bases stayed unmatched. CDR3 DNA sequence: TGCGCCAGCAGCCCAGCGGGATTGGAAGATACGCAGTATTTT. It encodes CASSPAGLEDTQYF.

This clone was detected a few times. The J gene is TRBJ2-3, the V gene TRBV19; D is ambiguous. The germline V and J ends were trimmed by 3 bases and 4 bases, with 8 bases remaining between them. The germline gives CDR1 LNHDA, CDR2 SQIVND (reference sequence). The CDR3 extends over 13 amino acids. This CDR3 is CASSIGWADTQYF. The CDR3 DNA reads as TGTGCCAGTAGTATTGGATGGGCAGATACGCAGTATTTT.

This chain connects TRBV5-4 to TRBJ1-2; possible D gene TRBD1, 6 bases. Germline V gene sequence: CDR1 SGHNT, CDR2 YYREEE (reference sequence). Deletions cut 0 bases from V and 4 bases from J, with 16 bases between. This CDR3 contains 16 residues. In nucleotides, the CDR3 is TGTGCCAGCAGCTTGGGGCCAACAGGGCAGGGCTATGGCTACACCTTC. Amino acid sequence: CASSLGPTGQGYGYTF.

The chain carries TRBV4-2 and TRBJ2-2; 9 bases line up with TRBD2. This CDR3 is 16 amino acids long. J gave up 1 base and V 1 base, and 1 base lay outside the gene matches. Germline values: CDR1 LGHNA, CDR2 YNFKEQ. CDR3 sequence reads: CASSQAAGGNTGELFF. CDR3 coding DNA: TGTGCCAGCAGCCAAGCAGCGGGGGGGAACACCGGGGAGCTGTTTTTT.

This chain uses TRBV11-3 with TRBJ1-1, with 11 bases lining up with TRBD1. The CDR3 is 14 amino acids. Germline CDR1 SGHNT, CDR2 YENEEA. The junction had 6 bases not matched to a gene; V was cut back by 5 bases and J by 7 bases. Here the CDR3 reads CASSHGQGASEAFF. CDR3 nucleotides: TGTGCCAGCAGCCACGGACAGGGGGCCAGTGAAGCTTTCTTT.

This clone turned up a few times. The chain carries TRBV7-9 and TRBJ2-1, with 12 positions matching TRBD2. CDR3 length: 14 amino acids. Trimming cost V 1 base and J 8 bases; bases outside gene matches: 0. Germline V CDR1 and CDR2: SEHNR, FQNEAQ (reference sequence). CDR3 DNA sequence: TGTGCCAGCAGCTTAGGACTAGCGGGAGATGAGCAGTTCTTC. This translates into CASSLGLAGDEQFF.

The chain uses TRBV6-6 and TRBJ2-1; 8 bases map to TRBD1. J was trimmed by 7 bases and V by 1 base; bases with no gene match: 3. This CDR3 spans 14 amino acids. From germline, CDR1 is MNHNY and CDR2 SVGAGI (reference sequence). The CDR3 sequence: CASSYFGQGNEQFF. CDR3 nucleotides: TGTGCCAGCAGTTACTTCGGACAGGGAAATGAGCAGTTCTTC.

The rearrangement links TRBV7-9 to TRBJ1-1, with D unclear. The CDR3 loop spans 13 amino acids. V lost 5 bases, J lost 11 bases, and 18 bases lay in between. The germline V gene encodes CDR1 SEHNR and CDR2 FQNEAQ (reference sequence). CDR3 in amino acids: CASSPEGWAGAFF. The CDR3 DNA reads TGTGCCAGCAGCCCCGAGGGATGGGCGGGGGCTTTCTTT.

The chain employs TRBV7-2 and TRBJ2-7, with 12 bases identical to TRBD1. CDR1 is SGHTA and CDR2 is FQGNSA in the germline V gene. The CDR3 contains 16 residues. The trim removed 5 bases at V and 5 bases at J, leaving 10 bases unmatched. Here the CDR3 reads CASSPTGGTGGDEQYF. In DNA, the CDR3 is TGTGCCAGCAGCCCCACAGGAGGGACAGGGGGCGACGAGCAGTACTTC.

This clone was counted once. The chain employs TRBV2 and TRBJ1-6; D is perhaps TRBD1 (5 bases). In germline, CDR1 is SNHLY, CDR2 FYNNEI. CDR3 size: 15 residues. Trimming shortened V by 3 bases and J by 7 bases, and 13 bases separated the two germline ends. As DNA, the CDR3 is TGTGCCAGCAGTGATCTCGGGGGAGTAAATTCACCCCTCCACTTT. Its protein product is CASSDLGGVNSPLHF. The complete variable domain, with remaining parts taken from reference TRBV2 and TRBJ1-6, reads EPEVTQTPSHQVTQMGQEVILRCVPISNHLYFYWYRQILGQKVEFLVSFYNNEISEKSEIFDDQFSVERPDGSNFTLKIRSTKLEDSAMYFCASSDLGGVNSPLHFGNGTRLTVT.

The chain employs TRBV2 and TRBJ1-1; TRBD1 might be the D (6 bases). The ends were cut back, 6 bases at V and 5 bases at J, with 16 bases in the middle. Looked up from germline, CDR1 is SNHLY and CDR2 is FYNNEI. The CDR3 is made up of 14 amino acids. CDR3 sequence reads: CASRYNQGKTEAFF. DNA for the CDR3: TGTGCCAGCAGATACAACCAGGGGAAAACTGAAGCTTTCTTT.

The chain uses TRBV5-5 and TRBJ1-4, with 10 positions matching TRBD1. V lost 3 bases, J lost 5 bases, and 4 bases stayed unmatched. The CDR3 is 15 amino acids. CDR1 is SGHKS and CDR2 is YYEKEE in the germline V gene (reference sequence). As DNA, the CDR3 is TGTGCCAGCAGCTATACGGGACAGGGGAATGAAAAACTGTTTTTT. Amino acid sequence: CASSYTGQGNEKLFF. Drawing the rest from reference TRBV5-5 and TRBJ1-4, the complete variable domain is DAGVTQSPTHLIKTRGQQVTLRCSPISGHKSVSWYQQVLGQGPQFIFQYYEKEERGRGNFPDRFSARQFPNYSSELNVNALLLGDSALYLCASSYTGQGNEKLFFGSGTQLSVL.

The chain joins TRBV27 to TRBJ1-2, with 7 bases fitting TRBD1. This CDR3 is 14 amino acids long. CDR1 and CDR2 from the germline V gene are MNHEY and SMNVEV (reference sequence). Unmatched junction bases numbered 5, after V lost 6 bases and J lost 1 base. CDR3 nucleotides: TGTGCCAGCAGCCGGGGACAGAATAACTATGGCTACACCTTC. Protein sequence: CASSRGQNNYGYTF.

The chain recombines TRBV4-3 with TRBJ1-2; D is perhaps TRBD1 (5 bases). Germline V lookup: CDR1 LGHNA, CDR2 YSLEER. CDR3 length: 15 residues. The ends were cut back, 0 bases at V and 5 bases at J, with 13 bases in the middle. CDR3 sequence: CASSQDRGSVYGYTF. The DNA of the CDR3 is TGCGCCAGCAGCCAAGATCGGGGCAGCGTTTATGGCTACACCTTC.